This entry describes one TCR beta chain. Its target is not known. CDR1 and CDR2 from the germline V gene are SGDLS and YYNGEE. The CDR3 totals 16 residues. The V end lost 3 bases, the J end lost 2 bases, and 16 bases lay between the germline ends. cDNA serving as the sequencing template came from extracted, reverse transcribed RNA. Some clones are missing from TCRdb's copy, which holds only in-frame ones; the method was immunoSEQ multiplex PCR. The table records about 120,000 clones, around 48% of them present only once. These data come from a study of CD8+ T cells in alopecia areata. Those with alopecia areata gave lesional scalp punch biopsies and peripheral blood. General study points: For lesional scalp, especially alopecia totalis/universalis, clonality was higher than in normal scalp.

This clonotype originated in a human donor with alopecia areata. V usage is TRBV9 and J usage is TRBJ2-3; D possibly corresponds to TRBD1 (6 bases). Sequencing was done on a sample of NKG2D-low CD8+ T cells sorted from blood. This chain's CDR3 is CASSALQGSSTDTQYF. The CDR3 nucleotides are TGTGCCAGCAGCGCGTTACAGGGTTCCTCCACAGATACGCAGTATTTT.